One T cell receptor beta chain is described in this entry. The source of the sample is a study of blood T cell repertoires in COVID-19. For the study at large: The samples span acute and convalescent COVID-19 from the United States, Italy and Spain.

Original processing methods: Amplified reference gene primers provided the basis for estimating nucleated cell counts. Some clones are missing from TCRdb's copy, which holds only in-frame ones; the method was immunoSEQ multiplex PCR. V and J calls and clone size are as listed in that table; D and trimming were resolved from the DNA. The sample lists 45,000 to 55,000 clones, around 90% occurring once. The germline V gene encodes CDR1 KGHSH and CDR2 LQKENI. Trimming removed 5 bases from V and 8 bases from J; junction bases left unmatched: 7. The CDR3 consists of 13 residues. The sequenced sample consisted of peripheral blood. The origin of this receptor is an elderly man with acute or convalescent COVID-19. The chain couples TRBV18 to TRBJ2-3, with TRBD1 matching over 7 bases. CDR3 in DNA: TGTGCCAGCTCAACCACAGGGGTGGGTACGCAGTATTTT. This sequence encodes CASSTTGVGTQYF.